These 28 T cell receptor beta chains were sequenced from one sample in a study of shared clonotypes between healthy human individuals. Some clones are missing from TCRdb's copy, which holds only in-frame ones; the method was immunoSEQ multiplex PCR. The repertoire has hundreds of thousands of clones, 75% to 85% of them found once; the top ten carry roughly an eighth. What was sequenced was PBMCs. The receptors originated from a middle-aged woman in good health. Some clones in this sample may be carry-over from other donors' samples.

The J gene is TRBJ1-2, the V gene TRBV7-9; D is possibly TRBD1 (5 bases). The ends were cut back, 4 bases at V and 5 bases at J, with 8 bases in the middle. The CDR3 has 12 amino acids. Germline V lookup: CDR1 SEHNR, CDR2 FQNEAQ (reference sequence). The CDR3 DNA sequence: TGTGCCAGCAGCTACGACAGTTATGGCTACACCTTC. Translation: CASSYDSYGYTF.

This clone was detected once. J is TRBJ2-6 and V is TRBV5-6; D ambiguous. The CDR3 length is 16 residues. The V gene's germline CDR1 is SGHDT and CDR2 YYEEEE. Deletions cut 4 bases from V and 4 bases from J, with 15 bases between. In DNA form, the CDR3 reads TGTGCCAGCAGCCCGGACCCGGCGGCGGGGGCCAACGTCCTGACTTTC. Translated, it gives CASSPDPAAGANVLTF.

The chain has TRBV5-1 and TRBJ1-4; D is possibly TRBD1 (6 bases). The V end was cut by 0 bases, the J end by 5 bases, with 8 bases between. This CDR3 has 14 amino acids. Germline CDR1 is SGHRS and CDR2 is YFSETQ. CDR3 loop: CASSLERGNEKLFF. The CDR3 bases are TGCGCCAGCAGCTTGGAAAGGGGGAATGAAAAACTGTTTTTT.

This clone was detected only a few times. The chain is built from TRBV14 and TRBJ1-3, with D unclear. The CDR3 runs 15 residues. CDR1 SGHDN and CDR2 FVKESK come from the germline V gene. V lost 6 bases and J lost 0, with 12 bases in between. The CDR3 DNA follows: TGTGCCAGCAGTCATAGGGCGTTCTCTGGAAACACCATATATTTT. Translating gives CASSHRAFSGNTIYF. Drawing the rest from reference TRBV14 and TRBJ1-3, the complete variable domain is EAGVTQFPSHSVIEKGQTVTLRCDPISGHDNLYWYRRVMGKEIKFLLHFVKESKQDESGMPNNRFLAERTGGTYSTLKVQPAELEDSGVYFCASSHRAFSGNTIYFGEGSWLTVV.

The CDR3 region is CASSLVGLAIYEQFF. The CDR3 DNA reads as TGTGCCAGCAGCTTAGTGGGACTAGCGATCTATGAGCAGTTCTTC. The chain uses TRBV11-2 and TRBJ2-1; 10 bases are a match to TRBD2. CDR3 length equals 15 residues. V shed 1 base and J 8 bases; nucleotides not matched to a gene: 5. Germline loops: CDR1 SGHAT, CDR2 FQNNGV.

The J gene is TRBJ2-1, the V gene TRBV28, with 8 bases identical to TRBD2. Losses at the gene ends were 6 bases for V and 9 bases for J; bases not matched to a gene: 10. The CDR3 contains 14 residues. Germline V gives CDR1 MDHEN, CDR2 SYDVKM. CDR3 in amino acids: CASSGSGTGVEQFF. The DNA for the CDR3 is TGTGCCAGCAGCGGTAGCGGGACGGGGGTTGAGCAGTTCTTC.

The rearrangement links TRBV7-9 to TRBJ1-1; TRBD1 matches at 7 bases. Germline trimming cut 5 bases from V and 5 bases from J; bases unmatched to any gene: 20. This CDR3 is built from 18 residues. Looked up from germline, CDR1 is SEHNR and CDR2 is FQNEAQ (reference sequence). DNA for the CDR3: TGTGCCAGCAGCCCCGTATCCGGGACAGCAGGGGGATGGACTGAAGCTTTCTTT. Its translation is CASSPVSGTAGGWTEAFF.

The rearrangement uses TRBV2 and TRBJ2-7, with D unclear. CDR1 SNHLY and CDR2 FYNNEI come from the germline V gene. The length of the CDR3 is 13 residues. V was pared by 6 bases and J by 3 bases, with 12 bases between. CDR3 in DNA: TGTGCCAGCAGAATAGAAACGAGCTACGAGCAGTACTTC. This translates into CASRIETSYEQYF.

The chain carries TRBV2 and TRBJ2-1, with 9 positions matching TRBD2. Germline CDR1 SNHLY, CDR2 FYNNEI. The CDR3 contains 15 residues. The junction had 2 bases not matched to a gene; V was cut back by 2 bases and J by 3 bases. CDR3: CASSELAGYYNEQFF. The CDR3 DNA reads TGTGCCAGCAGTGAACTAGCGGGGTACTACAATGAGCAGTTCTTC. The complete variable domain, with remaining parts taken from reference TRBV2 and TRBJ2-1, reads EPEVTQTPSHQVTQMGQEVILRCVPISNHLYFYWYRQILGQKVEFLVSFYNNEISEKSEIFDDQFSVERPDGSNFTLKIRSTKLEDSAMYFCASSELAGYYNEQFFGPGTRLTVL.

The V gene is TRBV30, the J gene TRBJ1-6; 8 nucleotides align to TRBD1. J gave up 8 bases and V 1 base, and 10 bases lay outside the gene matches. Germline-derived CDR1 and CDR2 are GTSNPN and SVGIG (reference sequence). This CDR3 is 16 amino acids long. In nucleotides, the CDR3 is TGTGCCTGGAGTGGGTACGGGGACAGGAGTTATTCACCCCTCCACTTT. Translated, it gives CAWSGYGDRSYSPLHF.

In nucleotides, the CDR3 is TGTGCCAGCAGCCGGCAGGGCTTGGGGGGCTACACCTTC. This sequence encodes CASSRQGLGGYTF. The chain uses TRBV27 and TRBJ1-2; D might be TRBD1 (5 bases). CDR3 length: 13 amino acids. The V end lost 6 bases, the J end lost 8 bases, and 16 bases lay between the germline ends. The V gene's germline CDR1 is MNHEY and CDR2 SMNVEV (reference sequence).

DNA for the CDR3: TGCGCCAGCAGCTTGGTCGGTCGACAGGGATCAAGTGGAAACACCATATATTTT. It translates to CASSLVGRQGSSGNTIYF. The V and J genes are TRBV5-1 and TRBJ1-3; 7 bases are a match to TRBD1. From germline, CDR1 is SGHRS and CDR2 YFSETQ. The CDR3 contains 18 residues. After removal of 0 bases from V and 3 bases from J, the junction contained 12 bases not matched to a gene. The whole variable domain, filled in from reference TRBV5-1 and TRBJ1-3, reads KAGVTQTPRYLIKTRGQQVTLSCSPISGHRSVSWYQQTPGQGLQFLFEYFSETQRNKGNFPGRFSGRQFSNSRSEMNVSTLELGDSALYLCASSLVGRQGSSGNTIYFGEGSWLTVV.

J is TRBJ1-1 and V is TRBV5-1; TRBD1 is a possible D gene (5 bases). V shed 0 bases and J shed 3 bases, with 12 bases lying between them. The CDR3 covers 15 residues. Germline assignment: CDR1 SGHRS and CDR2 YFSETQ. The CDR3 reads CASSLEDITYTEAFF. The CDR3 DNA sequence: TGCGCCAGCAGCTTGGAGGACATAACCTACACTGAAGCTTTCTTT.

About this clone: Other DNA variants within this sample encode the same CDR3. The rearrangement uses TRBV9 and TRBJ2-1, with no clear D. There are 15 residues in the CDR3. The germline V gene has CDR1 SGDLS and CDR2 YYNGEE. V lost 0 bases, J lost 0 bases, and 7 bases lay in between. The CDR3 reads CASSVGEHSYNEQFF. Written as DNA, the CDR3 is TGTGCCAGCAGCGTAGGCGAACACTCCTACAATGAGCAGTTCTTC.

The V gene is TRBV9, the J gene TRBJ1-2, with D unresolved. Germline CDR1 SGDLS, CDR2 YYNGEE. V was clipped by 3 bases and J by 9 bases, with 15 bases between them. The CDR3 is made up of 13 amino acids. The CDR3 spells CASSGTHGSSYTF. CDR3 DNA sequence: TGTGCCAGCAGCGGGACCCACGGGAGCAGCTACACCTTC.

The chain combines TRBV5-1 with TRBJ2-1; TRBD2 aligns across 8 bases. In germline, CDR1 is SGHRS, CDR2 YFSETQ. There are 15 residues in the CDR3. Trimming at V came to 3 bases and at J to 0 bases, leaving 2 bases not matched to a gene. This CDR3 reads CASSYSGNSYNEQFF. The CDR3 coding sequence is TGCGCCAGCAGCTATAGCGGGAACTCCTACAATGAGCAGTTCTTC.

The genes are TRBV2 and TRBJ1-3, with 7 bases matching TRBD1. The ends lost 6 bases at V and 0 bases at J; junction bases unmatched: 5. The CDR3 is 15 residues long. In germline, CDR1 is SNHLY, CDR2 FYNNEI. The CDR3 is CASSPDRASGNTIYF. In DNA, the CDR3 is TGTGCCAGCAGCCCCGACAGGGCCTCTGGAAACACCATATATTTT.

This chain joins TRBV19 and TRBJ2-1; D perhaps matches TRBD1 (6 bases). V was trimmed by 5 bases and J by 0 bases, leaving 11 bases between them. CDR1 and CDR2 (germline): LNHDA, SQIVND (reference sequence). The CDR3 is 15 residues long. CDR3 DNA sequence: TGTGCCAGTAGTGTCCAGGGGAGCTCCTACAATGAGCAGTTCTTC. It specifies CASSVQGSSYNEQFF. Full variable domain (outside the CDR3, taken from reference TRBV19 and TRBJ2-1): DGGITQSPKYLFRKEGQNVTLSCEQNLNHDAMYWYRQDPGQGLRLIYYSQIVNDFQKGDIAEGYSVSREKKESFPLTVTSAQKNPTAFYLCASSVQGSSYNEQFFGPGTRLTVL.

V is TRBV6-1 and J is TRBJ2-2; 8 bases map to TRBD2. V was pared by 4 bases and J by 4 bases, with 8 bases of the junction left unmatched. CDR3 length: 16 residues. Germline V gene lookup returns CDR1 MNHNS and CDR2 SASEGT. CDR3 DNA sequence: TGTGCCAGCAGTGGGATAGCGGGAAGGGGCACCGGGGAGCTGTTTTTT. It codes for CASSGIAGRGTGELFF.

The chain recombines TRBV5-1 with TRBJ1-6; maybe TRBD1 (6 bases). This CDR3 spans 15 amino acids. Germline V gene data show CDR1 as SGHRS and CDR2 as YFSETQ. The V end was cut by 0 bases, the J end by 6 bases, with 10 bases between. The CDR3 is CASSLAGVGNSPLHF. Here the CDR3 DNA reads TGCGCCAGCAGCTTGGCAGGGGTGGGTAATTCACCCCTCCACTTT.

V usage is TRBV7-2 and J usage is TRBJ2-1; TRBD2 agrees at 11 bases. Losses at the gene ends were 5 bases for V and 10 bases for J; bases not matched to a gene: 7. Germline CDR1 reads SGHTA; CDR2 reads FQGNSA. The CDR3 is made up of 14 amino acids. The CDR3 DNA reads as TGTGCCAGCAGCCCAACTAGCGGGAGAGGCGAGCAGTTCTTC. Encoded protein: CASSPTSGRGEQFF.

In this sample, this clone turned up a few times. V gene TRBV6-6 combines with J gene TRBJ1-1, with 12 bases matching TRBD1. This CDR3 region has 14 residues. V dropped 2 bases and J dropped 11; count of bases not matched to a gene: 6. Looked up from germline, CDR1 is MNHNY and CDR2 is SVGAGI (reference sequence). CDR3 loop: CASSYMGQGAPAFF. The CDR3 nucleotides are TGTGCCAGCAGTTACATGGGACAGGGGGCGCCTGCTTTCTTT.

The chain links TRBV6-1 to TRBJ1-1, with 8 bases aligning to TRBD1. The CDR3 is made up of 13 amino acids. The junction had 2 bases not matched to a gene; V was cut back by 3 bases and J by 5 bases. CDR1 is MNHNS and CDR2 is SASEGT in the germline V gene. CDR3 sequence (DNA): TGTGCCAGCAGTGACAGGGGGCTAACTGAAGCTTTCTTT. It specifies CASSDRGLTEAFF.

The chain joins TRBV5-4 to TRBJ2-4; D is ambiguous. The germline gives CDR1 SGHNT, CDR2 YYREEE (reference sequence). The CDR3 consists of 14 residues. V was trimmed by 4 bases and J by 5 bases, leaving 13 bases between them. DNA of the CDR3: TGTGCCAGCAGCATGCGGTCCCCCGAAAACATTCAGTACTTC. The encoded protein is CASSMRSPENIQYF.

The chain employs TRBV28 and TRBJ2-2; no clear D gene. The CDR3 has 12 amino acids. Germline loops: CDR1 MDHEN, CDR2 SYDVKM. V lost 2 bases and J lost 9, with 7 bases in between. The CDR3 reads CASSLSQRELFF. The CDR3 DNA is TGTGCCAGCAGTTTAAGCCAGCGGGAGCTGTTTTTT.

CDR3 region: CASSDRVTREYEKLFF. As DNA, the CDR3 is TGTGCCAGCAGTGACAGGGTGACAAGGGAATACGAAAAACTGTTTTTT. The chain combines TRBV25-1 with TRBJ1-4; D perhaps matches TRBD1 (5 bases). The CDR3 runs to 16 residues. Germline CDR1 reads MGHDK; CDR2 reads SYGVNS. The ends were cut back, 3 bases at V and 8 bases at J, with 19 bases in the middle.

This clone has a single count. The chain joins TRBV27 to TRBJ2-7, with 10 nucleotides matching TRBD2. The V segment lost 4 bases and the J segment 0 bases; nucleotides outside the gene matches: 3. The germline V gene has CDR1 MNHEY and CDR2 SMNVEV (reference sequence). This CDR3 is 15 amino acids long. The CDR3 loop is CASSSLAGASYEQYF. In nucleotides, the CDR3 is TGTGCCAGCAGTTCCCTAGCGGGGGCCTCCTACGAGCAGTACTTC.

The J gene is TRBJ2-3, the V gene TRBV27, with 8 bases lining up with TRBD1. The CDR3 has 20 residues. CDR1 is MNHEY, CDR2 SMNVEV, per germline (reference sequence). The J segment lost 3 bases and the V segment lost 3 bases, leaving 20 bases of the junction unmatched. The CDR3, as DNA: TGTGCCAGCAGTTTCCGCCCTTTTGACAGGGGAGTTAAAAATACAGATACGCAGTATTTT. Translation: CASSFRPFDRGVKNTDTQYF.